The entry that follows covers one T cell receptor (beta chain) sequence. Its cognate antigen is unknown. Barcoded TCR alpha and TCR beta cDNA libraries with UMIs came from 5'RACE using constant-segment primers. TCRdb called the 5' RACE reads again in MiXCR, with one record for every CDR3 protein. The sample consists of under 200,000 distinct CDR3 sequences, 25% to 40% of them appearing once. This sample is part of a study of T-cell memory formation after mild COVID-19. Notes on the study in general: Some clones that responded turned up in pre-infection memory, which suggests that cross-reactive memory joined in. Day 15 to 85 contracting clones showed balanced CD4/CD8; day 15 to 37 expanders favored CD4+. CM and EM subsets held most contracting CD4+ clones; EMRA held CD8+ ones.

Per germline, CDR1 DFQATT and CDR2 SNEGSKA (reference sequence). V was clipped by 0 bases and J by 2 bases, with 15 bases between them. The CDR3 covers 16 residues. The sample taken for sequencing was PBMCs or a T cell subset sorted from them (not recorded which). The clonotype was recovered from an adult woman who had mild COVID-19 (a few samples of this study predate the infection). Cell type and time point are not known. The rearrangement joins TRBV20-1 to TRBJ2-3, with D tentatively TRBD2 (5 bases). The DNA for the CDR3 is TGCAGTGCTAGAGACCCTACGAGCGGACCCACAGATACGCAGTATTTT. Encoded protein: CSARDPTSGPTDTQYF.